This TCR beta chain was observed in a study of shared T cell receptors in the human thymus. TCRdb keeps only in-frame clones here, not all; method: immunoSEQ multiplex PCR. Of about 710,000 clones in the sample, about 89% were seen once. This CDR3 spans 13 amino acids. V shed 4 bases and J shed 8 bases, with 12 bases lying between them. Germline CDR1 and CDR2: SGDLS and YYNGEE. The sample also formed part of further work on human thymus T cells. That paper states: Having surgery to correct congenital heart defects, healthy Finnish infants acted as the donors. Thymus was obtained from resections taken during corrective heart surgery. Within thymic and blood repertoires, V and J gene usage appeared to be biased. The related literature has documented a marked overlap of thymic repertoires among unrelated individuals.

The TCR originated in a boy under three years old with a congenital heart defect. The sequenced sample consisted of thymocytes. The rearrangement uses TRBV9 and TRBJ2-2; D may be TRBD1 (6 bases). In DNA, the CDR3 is TGTGCCAGCAGCACCCAAAGGGGGGGGGAGCTGTTTTTT. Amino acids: CASSTQRGGELFF.